Following are 4 T cell receptor beta chains from one sample sequenced in a study of early T cells in non-severe SARS-CoV-2 infection. TCRdb reprocessed the 5' RACE reads with MiXCR, giving one entry per CDR3 protein. The sample has 35,000 to 45,000 distinct CDR3 sequences; about 6.5% are singletons. The sequencing used whole blood, collected at baseline. These receptors were taken from an adult who was a healthcare worker with PCR-confirmed SARS-CoV-2 infection or an uninfected control (not recorded which).

This clonotype has a count of ten or more. This rearrangement joins TRBV3-1 to TRBJ1-2, with TRBD1 as a possible D gene (5 bases). CDR1 and CDR2 from the germline V gene are LGHDT and YNNKEL (reference sequence). V lost 2 bases and J lost 11, with 15 bases in between. The length of the CDR3 is 13 residues. The DNA for the CDR3 is TGTGCCAGCAGCCAAAGAGTAGAGGGGTTGTACACCTTC. Protein: CASSQRVEGLYTF. Combining the CDR3 with reference TRBV3-1 and TRBJ1-2 gives the whole variable domain DTAVSQTPKYLVTQMGNDKSIKCEQNLGHDTMYWYKQDSKKFLKIMFSYNNKELIINETVPNRFSPKSPDKAHLNLHINSLELGDSAVYFCASSQRVEGLYTFGSGTRLTVV.

The V and J genes are TRBV9 and TRBJ2-7; 7 nucleotides match TRBD2. Looked up from germline, CDR1 is SGDLS and CDR2 is YYNGEE. This CDR3 region has 13 residues. The J segment lost 3 bases and the V segment lost 6 bases, leaving 6 bases of the junction unmatched. CDR3 region: CASMRGGIYEQYF. The CDR3 DNA reads TGTGCCAGCATGCGCGGGGGTATCTACGAGCAGTACTTC.

This clonotype was counted only a few times. The V gene is TRBV5-1, the J gene TRBJ2-3, with a tentative D call TRBD2 (6 bases). Trimming stripped 2 bases from V and 2 bases from J, with 12 bases between. In germline, CDR1 is SGHRS, CDR2 YFSETQ. This CDR3 region has 15 residues. DNA of the CDR3: TGCGCCAGCAGCTTTTCCGGGGGTCACACAGATACGCAGTATTTT. Amino acids: CASSFSGGHTDTQYF.

This clonotype appeared many times. The rearrangement uses TRBV18 and TRBJ2-3, with D tentatively TRBD1 (6 bases). The V end was cut by 2 bases, the J end by 4 bases, with 10 bases between. The V gene's germline CDR1 is KGHSH and CDR2 LQKENI. The CDR3 sequence is 14 residues long. CDR3 sequence reads: CASSPNRVADTQYF. CDR3 coding DNA: TGTGCCAGCTCACCAAACAGGGTTGCAGATACGCAGTATTTT.